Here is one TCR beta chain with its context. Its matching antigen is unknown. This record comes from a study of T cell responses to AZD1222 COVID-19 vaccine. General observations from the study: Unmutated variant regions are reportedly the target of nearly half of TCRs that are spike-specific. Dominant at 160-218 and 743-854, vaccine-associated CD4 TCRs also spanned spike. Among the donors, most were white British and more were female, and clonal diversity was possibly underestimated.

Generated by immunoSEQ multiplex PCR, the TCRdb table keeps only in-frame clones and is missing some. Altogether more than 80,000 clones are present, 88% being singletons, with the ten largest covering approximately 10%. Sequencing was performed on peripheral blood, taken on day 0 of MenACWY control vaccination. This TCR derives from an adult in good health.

In nucleotides, the CDR3 is TGTGCCAGTAGCACCCAGGTTAATGAAAAACTGTTTTTT. Protein product: CASSTQVNEKLFF. V and J are TRBV19 and TRBJ1-4; D gene uncertain. There are 13 residues in the CDR3. The germline CDR1 and CDR2 sequences are LNHDA and SQIVND (reference sequence). Trimming stripped 6 bases from V and 4 bases from J, with 9 bases between.